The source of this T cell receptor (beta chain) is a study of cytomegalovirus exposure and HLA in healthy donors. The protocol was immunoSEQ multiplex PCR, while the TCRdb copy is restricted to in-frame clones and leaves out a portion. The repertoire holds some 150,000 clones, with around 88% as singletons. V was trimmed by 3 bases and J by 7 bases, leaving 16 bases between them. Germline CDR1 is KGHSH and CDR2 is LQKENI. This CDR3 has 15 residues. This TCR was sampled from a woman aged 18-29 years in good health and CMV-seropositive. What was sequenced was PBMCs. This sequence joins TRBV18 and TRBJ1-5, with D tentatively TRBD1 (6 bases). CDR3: CASSPRQVEGQPQHF. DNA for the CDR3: TGTGCCAGCTCACCTCGACAGGTGGAAGGGCAGCCCCAGCATTTT.